These 3 T cell receptor beta chains were sequenced from one sample in a study of blood T cell repertoires in COVID-19. Clones were read by immunoSEQ multiplex PCR, and TCRdb kept only the in-frame ones, dropping some. The data hold 150,000 or so clones, with over 75% observed a single time. Sequencing was performed on PBMCs or T cells enriched from blood (not recorded which). The origin of the receptors is a woman aged 45-65 years who had recovered from COVID-19.

The rearrangement uses TRBV7-3 and TRBJ2-1, with D possibly matching TRBD2 (6 bases). This CDR3 contains 15 residues. The ends were cut back, 5 bases at V and 6 bases at J, with 17 bases in the middle. Per the germline V gene, CDR1 is SGHTA and CDR2 is FQGTGA. The CDR3 region has the DNA TGTGCCAGCAGCCCCAAGACTAGTGTAGGCAATGAGCAGTTCTTC. Its protein product is CASSPKTSVGNEQFF.

This clone occurred a few times. The chain employs TRBV5-1 and TRBJ2-1; TRBD2 matches at 16 bases. Trimming at V came to 4 bases and at J to 10 bases, leaving 14 bases not matched to a gene. The germline CDR1 and CDR2 sequences are SGHRS and YFSETQ. The CDR3 extends over 18 amino acids. The CDR3 DNA is TGCGCCAGCAGCAGGGGACTAGCGGGAGGGGCCTATGAGGGAGAGCAGTTCTTC. Translated: CASSRGLAGGAYEGEQFF.

The chain is built from TRBV5-1 and TRBJ2-7, with 7 bases lining up with TRBD1. V shed 3 bases and J 5 bases; nucleotides not matched to a gene: 8. The CDR3 contains 14 residues. Germline loops: CDR1 SGHRS, CDR2 YFSETQ. This chain's CDR3 is CASSSTRQGHEQYF. DNA of the CDR3: TGCGCCAGCAGCTCGACACGACAGGGACACGAGCAGTACTTC. Combining the CDR3 with reference TRBV5-1 and TRBJ2-7 gives the whole variable domain KAGVTQTPRYLIKTRGQQVTLSCSPISGHRSVSWYQQTPGQGLQFLFEYFSETQRNKGNFPGRFSGRQFSNSRSEMNVSTLELGDSALYLCASSSTRQGHEQYFGPGTRLTVT.